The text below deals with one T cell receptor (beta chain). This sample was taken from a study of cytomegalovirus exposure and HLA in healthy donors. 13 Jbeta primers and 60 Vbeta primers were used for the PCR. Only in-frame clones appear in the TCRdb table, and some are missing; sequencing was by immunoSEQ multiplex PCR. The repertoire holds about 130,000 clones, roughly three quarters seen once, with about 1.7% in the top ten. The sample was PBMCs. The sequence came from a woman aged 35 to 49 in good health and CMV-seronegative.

The CDR3: CASSYRQGAGYTF. In DNA, the CDR3 is TGTGCCAGCAGCTACCGACAGGGGGCCGGCTACACCTTC. The gene calls are TRBV25-1 and TRBJ1-2, with TRBD1 matching 10 bases. After removal of 6 bases from V and 8 bases from J, the junction contained 6 bases not matched to a gene. The CDR3 is 13 residues long. CDR1 and CDR2 from the germline V gene are MGHDK and SYGVNS.